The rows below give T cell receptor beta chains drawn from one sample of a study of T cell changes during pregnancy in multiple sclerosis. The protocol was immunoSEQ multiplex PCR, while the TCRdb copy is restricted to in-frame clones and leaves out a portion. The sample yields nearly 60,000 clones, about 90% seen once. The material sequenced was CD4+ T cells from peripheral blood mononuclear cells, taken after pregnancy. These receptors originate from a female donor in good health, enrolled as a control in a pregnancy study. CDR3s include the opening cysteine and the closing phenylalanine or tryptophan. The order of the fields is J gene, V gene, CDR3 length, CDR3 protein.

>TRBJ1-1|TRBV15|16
CATSREYDSPNTEAFF
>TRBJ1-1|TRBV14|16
CASSVQPGGANTEAFF
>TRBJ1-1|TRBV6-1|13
CASTQTGGRGAFF
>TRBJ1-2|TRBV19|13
CASNLGRGRGYTF
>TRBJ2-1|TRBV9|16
CASSVDGGHSYNEQFF
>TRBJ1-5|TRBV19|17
CASSTRWSGAQVQPQHF
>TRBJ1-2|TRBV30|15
CAWRNRGNIYYGYTF
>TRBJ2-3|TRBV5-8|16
CASSLYRGTSTDTQYF
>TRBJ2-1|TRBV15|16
CATSRDIGQGADEQFF
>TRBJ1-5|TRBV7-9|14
CASSQSPSNQPQHF
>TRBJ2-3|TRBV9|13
CASTRGGADTQYF
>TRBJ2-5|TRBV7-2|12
CASRRTGETQYF
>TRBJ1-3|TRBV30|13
CAWGRGSGNTIYF
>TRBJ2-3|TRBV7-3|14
CASSGAGGPDTQYF
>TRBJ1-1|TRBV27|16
CASSLGTGFGNTEAFF
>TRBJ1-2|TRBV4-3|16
CASSQSLTVSNYGYTF
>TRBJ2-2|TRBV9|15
CASSPGQGRVGELFF
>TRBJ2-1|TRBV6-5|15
CASSRLSRGDNEQFF
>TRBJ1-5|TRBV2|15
CASSESLGGNQPQHF
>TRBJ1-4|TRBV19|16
CASSINPRAPNEKLFF
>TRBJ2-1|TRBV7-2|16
CASSPGTSGGLSEQFF
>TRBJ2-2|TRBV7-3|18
CASSPQQHAGDTERELFF
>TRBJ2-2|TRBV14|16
CASSQVGQVNTGELFF
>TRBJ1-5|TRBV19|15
CASSIALRGNMPQHF
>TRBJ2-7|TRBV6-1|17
CASSDSYGGGPFVEVYF
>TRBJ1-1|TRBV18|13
CASSPLGATEAFF
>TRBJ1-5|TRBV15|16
CATSRGTGVRNQPQHF
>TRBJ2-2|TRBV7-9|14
CASRYRGSIGELFF
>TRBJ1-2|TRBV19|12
CASRDRGSGYTF
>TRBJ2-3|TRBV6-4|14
CASRDIGDTDTQYF
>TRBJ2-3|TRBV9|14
CASSVDRGTDTQYF
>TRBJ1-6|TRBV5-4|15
CASSEQGQVRSPLHF
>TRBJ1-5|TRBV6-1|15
CASSELQGGNQPQHF
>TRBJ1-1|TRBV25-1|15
CASSEDRGWNTEAFF
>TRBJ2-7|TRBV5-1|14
CASRQANDFYEQYF
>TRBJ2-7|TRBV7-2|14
CASSLGAFPYEQYF
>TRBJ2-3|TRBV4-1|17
CASSQDWQRGMADTQYF
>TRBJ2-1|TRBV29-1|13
CSVERDSNNEQFF
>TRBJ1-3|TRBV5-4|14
CASSLDSSGNTIYF
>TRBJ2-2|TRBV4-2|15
CASSQALAGTGELFF
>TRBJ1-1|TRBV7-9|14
CASSLGGANTEAFF
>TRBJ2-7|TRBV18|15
CASSPGTGGPYEQYF
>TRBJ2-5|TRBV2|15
CASSEGGAGQETQYF
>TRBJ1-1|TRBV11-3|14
CASSLGQLNTEAFF
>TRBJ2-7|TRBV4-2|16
CASSQPTGTQSYEQYF
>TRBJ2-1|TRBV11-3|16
CASSRTGLAGDNEQFF
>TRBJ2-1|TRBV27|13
CASRPDRGSAAFF
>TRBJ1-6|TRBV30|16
CACPRTASSYNSPLHF
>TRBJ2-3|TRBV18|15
CASSPGQGSTDTQYF